This T cell receptor (beta chain) was retrieved from a study of T cells after yellow fever vaccination. As for the study in general: The SMART-Seq v4 Ultra Low Input method served to prepare the low-cell-number fractions. Whole-study findings and limits: Peaking on day 5 versus 15, the secondary response was faster but weaker. Abundant bulk-population clonotypes could contaminate the FACS-sorted repertoires.

Germline V CDR1 and CDR2: DFQATT, SNEGSKA (reference sequence). CDR3 size: 12 residues. Trimming removed 5 bases at V and 2 bases at J, with 9 bases between. TCRdb reprocessed the 5' RACE reads with MiXCR, giving one entry per CDR3 protein. The data show 450,000 to 550,000 distinct CDR3 sequences, 19% seen once. This clonotype was detected many times. What it binds is unknown. The sequencing here drew on PBMCs, taken 15 days after the yellow fever booster vaccination. This receptor was identified in a man aged 25 to 40 who received the YFV17D yellow fever vaccine. V is TRBV20-1 and J is TRBJ2-5; no reliable D call. This CDR3 reads CSARSGQETQYF. The CDR3 nucleotides are TGCAGTGCTCGGTCGGGTCAAGAGACCCAGTACTTC.